This TCR beta chain appears in the sequencing data of a study of CD8 T cells in Susac syndrome. Points from the study as a whole: The study conceded that relatively few individuals underwent its TCR sequencing and HLA analysis.

Random hexamers were used to reverse transcribe roughly 0.45 to 1 ug of RNA. TCRdb independently ran MiXCR on the immunoSEQ multiplex PCR reads; one entry per CDR3 protein. Of approximately 180,000 distinct CDR3 sequences in the sample, roughly 94% are singletons; the top ten hold 0.099%. Germline loops: CDR1 DFQATT, CDR2 SNEGSKA (reference sequence). V lost 4 bases, J lost 0 bases, and 10 bases stayed unmatched. The CDR3 has 17 residues. As concerns this clonotype: Antigen: not known.

Sequences were obtained from CD4+ T cells from PBMCs. The TCR was taken from a human donor with Susac syndrome. This chain joins TRBV20-1 and TRBJ2-1, with 9 bases matching TRBD2. CDR3 sequence reads: CSAISSGGTSSYNEQFF. Written as DNA, the CDR3 is TGCAGTGCTATTTCCAGCGGGGGGACGAGCTCCTACAATGAGCAGTTCTTC.